The clone carrying this T cell receptor (beta chain) was detected only once. Its antigen is undetermined. One junction end disagrees with the germline gene, perhaps due to a read error. This specimen includes other DNA sequences encoding the same CDR3. The data were taken from a study of cytomegalovirus exposure and HLA in healthy donors. Findings of the study overall: Being productive about 90% or about 30% of the time was typical of most TCR beta V segments in an earlier analysis. Researchers catalogued roughly 170 TCR beta chains as cytomegalovirus-associated.

Germline assignment: CDR1 LNHNV and CDR2 YYDKDF (reference sequence). This CDR3 region has 15 residues. The PCR contained 60 Vbeta and 13 Jbeta primers. Profiling relied on immunoSEQ multiplex PCR, and the TCRdb table lists in-frame clones only, not all of them. The sample carries about 97,000 clones, 73% recorded once. The donors comprised healthy bone marrow donors. This sequence originates from a man between 35 and 55 years old in good health and CMV-seronegative. The V gene is TRBV15, the J gene TRBJ1-6, with D unresolved. The sample was PBMCs. The CDR3 coding sequence is TGTGCCACCAGCAGAGAGGCGTCCGGGGTATCACCCCTTCACTTT. Amino acid sequence: CATSREASGVSPLHF.